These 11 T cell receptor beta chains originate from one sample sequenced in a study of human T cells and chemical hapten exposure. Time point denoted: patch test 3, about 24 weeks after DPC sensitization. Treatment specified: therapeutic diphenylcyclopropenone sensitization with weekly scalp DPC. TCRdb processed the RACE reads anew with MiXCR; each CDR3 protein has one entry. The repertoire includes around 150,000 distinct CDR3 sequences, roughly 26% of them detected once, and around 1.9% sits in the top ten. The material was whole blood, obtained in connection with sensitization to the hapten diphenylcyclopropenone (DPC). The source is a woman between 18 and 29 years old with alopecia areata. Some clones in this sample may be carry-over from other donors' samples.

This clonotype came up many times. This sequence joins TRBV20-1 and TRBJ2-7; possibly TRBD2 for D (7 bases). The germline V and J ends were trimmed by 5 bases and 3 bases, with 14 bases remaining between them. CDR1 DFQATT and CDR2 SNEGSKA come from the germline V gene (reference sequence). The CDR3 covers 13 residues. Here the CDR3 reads CSAVRGGGYEQYF. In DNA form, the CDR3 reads TGCAGTGCTGTCCGGGGAGGGGGCTACGAGCAGTACTTC.

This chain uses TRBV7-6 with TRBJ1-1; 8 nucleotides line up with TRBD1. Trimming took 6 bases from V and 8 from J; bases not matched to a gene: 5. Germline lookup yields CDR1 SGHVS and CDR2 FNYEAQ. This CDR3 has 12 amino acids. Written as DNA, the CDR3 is TGTGCCAGCAGTCCCGGGACAGGCGAAGCTTTCTTT. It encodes CASSPGTGEAFF.

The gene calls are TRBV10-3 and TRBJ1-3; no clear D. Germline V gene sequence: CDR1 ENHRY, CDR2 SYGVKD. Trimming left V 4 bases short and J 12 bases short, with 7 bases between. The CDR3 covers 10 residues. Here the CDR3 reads CAISAPRIYF. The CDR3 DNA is TGTGCCATCAGTGCCCCCCGCATATATTTT.

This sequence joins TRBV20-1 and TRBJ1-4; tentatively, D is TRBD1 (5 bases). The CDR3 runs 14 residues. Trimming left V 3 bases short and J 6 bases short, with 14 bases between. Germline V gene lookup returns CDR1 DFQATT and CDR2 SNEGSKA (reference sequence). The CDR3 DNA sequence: TGCAGTGCTAGTGTGGCAGGGTGGGATGAAAAACTGTTTTTT. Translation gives CSASVAGWDEKLFF.

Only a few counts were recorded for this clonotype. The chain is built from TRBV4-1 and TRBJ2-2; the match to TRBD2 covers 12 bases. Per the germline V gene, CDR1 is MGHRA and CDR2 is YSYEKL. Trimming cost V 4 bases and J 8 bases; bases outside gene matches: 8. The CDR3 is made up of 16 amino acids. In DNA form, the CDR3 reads TGCGCCAGCAGCCTGCTAGCGGGAGGGTTCGGTGGGGAGCTGTTTTTT. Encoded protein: CASSLLAGGFGGELFF.

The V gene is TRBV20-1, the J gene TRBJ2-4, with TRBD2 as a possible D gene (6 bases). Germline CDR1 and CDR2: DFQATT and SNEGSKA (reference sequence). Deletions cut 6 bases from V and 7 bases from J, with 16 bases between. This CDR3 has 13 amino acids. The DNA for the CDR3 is TGCAGTGCCCGCAGGAGGGCCTACAACATTCAGTACTTC. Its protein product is CSARRRAYNIQYF.

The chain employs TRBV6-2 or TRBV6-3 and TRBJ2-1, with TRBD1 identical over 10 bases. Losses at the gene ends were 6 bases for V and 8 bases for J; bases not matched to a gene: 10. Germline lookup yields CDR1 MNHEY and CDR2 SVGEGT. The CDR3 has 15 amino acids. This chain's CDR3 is CASRSPDRGGHEQFF. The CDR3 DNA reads TGTGCCAGCAGGTCCCCGGACAGGGGGGGCCATGAGCAGTTCTTC.

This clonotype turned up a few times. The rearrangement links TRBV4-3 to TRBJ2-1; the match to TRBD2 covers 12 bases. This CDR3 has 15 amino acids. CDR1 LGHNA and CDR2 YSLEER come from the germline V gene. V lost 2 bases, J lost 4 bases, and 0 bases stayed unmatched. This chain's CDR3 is CASSQTSGGYNEQFF. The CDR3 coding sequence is TGCGCCAGCAGCCAAACTAGCGGGGGGTACAATGAGCAGTTCTTC.

Here the CDR3 DNA reads TGCGCCAGCAGGCCCGGGACAGGTGGATCGAACACTGAAGCTTTCTTT. Protein product: CASRPGTGGSNTEAFF. This rearrangement joins TRBV4-3 to TRBJ1-1; 8 nucleotides line up with TRBD1. V lost 6 bases, J lost 1 base, and 10 bases stayed unmatched. Germline CDR1 reads LGHNA; CDR2 reads YSLEER. The CDR3 is 16 residues long.

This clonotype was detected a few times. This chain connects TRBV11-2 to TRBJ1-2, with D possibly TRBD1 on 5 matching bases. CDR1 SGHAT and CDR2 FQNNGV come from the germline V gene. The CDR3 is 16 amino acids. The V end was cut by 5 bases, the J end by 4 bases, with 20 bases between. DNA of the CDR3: TGTGCCAGCAGCCCTCTTCGTGGGGGTTCTCCCTATGGCTACACCTTC. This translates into CASSPLRGGSPYGYTF.

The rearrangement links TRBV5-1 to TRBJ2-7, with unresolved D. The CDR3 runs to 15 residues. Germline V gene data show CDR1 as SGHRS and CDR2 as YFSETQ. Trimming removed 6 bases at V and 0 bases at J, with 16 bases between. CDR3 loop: CASMEKPSVSYEQYF. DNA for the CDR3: TGCGCCAGCATGGAGAAGCCGTCTGTCTCCTACGAGCAGTACTTC.